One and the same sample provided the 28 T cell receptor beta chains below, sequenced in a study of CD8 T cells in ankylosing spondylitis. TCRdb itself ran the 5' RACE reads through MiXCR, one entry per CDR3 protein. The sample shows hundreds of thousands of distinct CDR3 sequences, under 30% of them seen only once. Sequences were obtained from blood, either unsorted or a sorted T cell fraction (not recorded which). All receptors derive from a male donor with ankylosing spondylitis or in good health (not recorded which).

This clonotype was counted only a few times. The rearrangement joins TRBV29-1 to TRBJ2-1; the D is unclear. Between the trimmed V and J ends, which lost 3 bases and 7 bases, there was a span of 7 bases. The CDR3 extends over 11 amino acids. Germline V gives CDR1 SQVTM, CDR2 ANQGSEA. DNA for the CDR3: TGCAGCGTTGAGATTGGTAATGAGCAGTTCTTC. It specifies CSVEIGNEQFF.

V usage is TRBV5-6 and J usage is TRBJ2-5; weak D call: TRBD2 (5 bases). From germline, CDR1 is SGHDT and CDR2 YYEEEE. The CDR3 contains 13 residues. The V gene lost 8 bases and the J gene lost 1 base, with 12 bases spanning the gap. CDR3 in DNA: TGTGCCAGGAGCCCGGGGTTCCAAGAGACCCAGTACTTC. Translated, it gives CARSPGFQETQYF.

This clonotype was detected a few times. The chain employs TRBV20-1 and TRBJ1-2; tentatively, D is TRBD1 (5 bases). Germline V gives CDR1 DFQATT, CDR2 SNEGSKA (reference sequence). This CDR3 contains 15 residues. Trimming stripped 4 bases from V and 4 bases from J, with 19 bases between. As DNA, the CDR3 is TGCAGTGCTAAAGCAAGTGGGGCTGGAGGCTATGGCTACACCTTC. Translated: CSAKASGAGGYGYTF.

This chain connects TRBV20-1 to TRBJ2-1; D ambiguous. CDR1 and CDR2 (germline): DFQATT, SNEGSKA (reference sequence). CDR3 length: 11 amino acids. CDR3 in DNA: TGCAGGGCCGACTCCTACAATGAGCAGTTCTTC. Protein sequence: CRADSYNEQFF.

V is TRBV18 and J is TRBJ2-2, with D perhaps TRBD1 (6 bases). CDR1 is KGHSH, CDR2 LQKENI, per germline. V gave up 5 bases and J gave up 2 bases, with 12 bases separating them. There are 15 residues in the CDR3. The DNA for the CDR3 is TGTGCCAGCTCATACCGGGACAAAAACACCGGGGAGCTGTTTTTT. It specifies CASSYRDKNTGELFF.

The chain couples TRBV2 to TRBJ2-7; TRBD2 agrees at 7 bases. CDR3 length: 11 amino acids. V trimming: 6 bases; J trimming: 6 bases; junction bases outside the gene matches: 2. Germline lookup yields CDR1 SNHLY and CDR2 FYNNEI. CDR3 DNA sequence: TGTGCCAGCAGGCTAGCGGCCGAGCAGTACTTC. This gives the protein CASRLAAEQYF.

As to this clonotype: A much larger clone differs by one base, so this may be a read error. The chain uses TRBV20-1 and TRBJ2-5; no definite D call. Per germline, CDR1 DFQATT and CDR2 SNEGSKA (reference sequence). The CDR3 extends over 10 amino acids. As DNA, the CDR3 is TGCTGTGCTTTCCAAGAGACCCAGTACTTC. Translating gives CCAFQETQYF.

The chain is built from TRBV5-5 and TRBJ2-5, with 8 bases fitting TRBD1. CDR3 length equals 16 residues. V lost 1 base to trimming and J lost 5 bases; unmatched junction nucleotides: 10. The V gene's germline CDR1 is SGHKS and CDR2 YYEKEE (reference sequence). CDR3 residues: CASSLRQGISLETQYF. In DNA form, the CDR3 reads TGTGCCAGCAGCTTGCGACAGGGGATTAGTCTGGAGACCCAGTACTTC.

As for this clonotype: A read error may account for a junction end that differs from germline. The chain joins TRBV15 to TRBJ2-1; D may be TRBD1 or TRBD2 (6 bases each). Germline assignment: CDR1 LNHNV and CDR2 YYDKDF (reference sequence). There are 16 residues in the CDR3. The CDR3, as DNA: TGTGCCACCAGCACGCAAGGGGGAGGAGGCTACCATGAGCAGTTCTTC. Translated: CATSTQGGGGYHEQFF. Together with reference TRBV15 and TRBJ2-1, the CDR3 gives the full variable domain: DAMVIQNPRYQVTQFGKPVTLSCSQTLNHNVMYWYQQKSSQAPKLLFHYYDKDFNNEADTPDNFQSRRPNTSFCFLDIRSPGLGDTAMYLCATSTQGGGGYHEQFFGPGTRLTVL.

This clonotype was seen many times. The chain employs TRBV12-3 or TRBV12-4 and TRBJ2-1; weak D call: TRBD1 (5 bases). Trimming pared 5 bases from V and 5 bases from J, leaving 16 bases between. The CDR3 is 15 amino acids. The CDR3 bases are TGTGCCAGCAGTGGGCCTCCGACAGTTAACAATGAGCAGTTCTTC. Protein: CASSGPPTVNNEQFF.

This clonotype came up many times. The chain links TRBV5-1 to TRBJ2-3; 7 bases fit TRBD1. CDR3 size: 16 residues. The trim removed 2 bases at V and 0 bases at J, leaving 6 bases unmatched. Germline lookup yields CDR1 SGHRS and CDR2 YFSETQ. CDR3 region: CASSLRQGTSTDTQYF. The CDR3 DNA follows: TGCGCCAGCAGCTTACGACAGGGAACTAGCACAGATACGCAGTATTTT.

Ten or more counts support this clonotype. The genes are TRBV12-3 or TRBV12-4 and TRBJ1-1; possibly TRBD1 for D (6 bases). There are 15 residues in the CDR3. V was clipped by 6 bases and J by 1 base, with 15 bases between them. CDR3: CASSAGGGKNTEAFF. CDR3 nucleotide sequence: TGTGCCAGCAGCGCCGGGGGGGGCAAGAACACTGAAGCTTTCTTT.

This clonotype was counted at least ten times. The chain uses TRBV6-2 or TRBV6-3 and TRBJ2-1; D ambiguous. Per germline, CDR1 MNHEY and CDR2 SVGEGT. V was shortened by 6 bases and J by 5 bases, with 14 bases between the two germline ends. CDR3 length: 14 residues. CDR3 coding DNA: TGTGCCAGCAGCCTCGGACCCGTTAACAATGAGCAGTTCTTC. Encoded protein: CASSLGPVNNEQFF.

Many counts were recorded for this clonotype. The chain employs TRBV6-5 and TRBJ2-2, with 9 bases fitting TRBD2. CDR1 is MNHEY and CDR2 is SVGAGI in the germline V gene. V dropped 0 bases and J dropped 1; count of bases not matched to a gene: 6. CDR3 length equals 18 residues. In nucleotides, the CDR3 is TGTGCCAGCAGTTACTCGAGTCTACTAGCGGGGAACACCGGGGAGCTGTTTTTT. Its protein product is CASSYSSLLAGNTGELFF.

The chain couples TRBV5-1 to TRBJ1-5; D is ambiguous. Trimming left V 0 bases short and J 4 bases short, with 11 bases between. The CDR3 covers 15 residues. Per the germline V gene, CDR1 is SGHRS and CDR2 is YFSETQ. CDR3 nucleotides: TGCGCCAGCAGCTTGGAGGGAGGATGGAATCAGCCCCAGCATTTT. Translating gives CASSLEGGWNQPQHF.

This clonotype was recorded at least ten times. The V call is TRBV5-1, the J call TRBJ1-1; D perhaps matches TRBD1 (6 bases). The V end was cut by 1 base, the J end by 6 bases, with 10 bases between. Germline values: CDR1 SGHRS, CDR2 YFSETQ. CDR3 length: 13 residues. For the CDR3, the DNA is TGCGCCAGCAGCTTGAACAGGGAGGCTGAAGCTTTCTTT. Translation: CASSLNREAEAFF.

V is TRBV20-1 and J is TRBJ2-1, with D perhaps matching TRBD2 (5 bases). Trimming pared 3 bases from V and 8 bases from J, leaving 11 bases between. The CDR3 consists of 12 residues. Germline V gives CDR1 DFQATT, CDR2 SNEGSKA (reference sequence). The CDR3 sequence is CSASRRVHEQFF. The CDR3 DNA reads TGCAGTGCTAGCCGGCGGGTCCATGAGCAGTTCTTC.

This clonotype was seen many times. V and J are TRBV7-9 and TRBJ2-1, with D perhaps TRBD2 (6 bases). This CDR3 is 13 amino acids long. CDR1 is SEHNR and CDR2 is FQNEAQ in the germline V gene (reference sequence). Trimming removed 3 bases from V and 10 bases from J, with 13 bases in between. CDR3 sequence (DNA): TGTGCCAGCAGCTTGTGGGGGGAACTAGAGCAGTTCTTC. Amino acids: CASSLWGELEQFF.

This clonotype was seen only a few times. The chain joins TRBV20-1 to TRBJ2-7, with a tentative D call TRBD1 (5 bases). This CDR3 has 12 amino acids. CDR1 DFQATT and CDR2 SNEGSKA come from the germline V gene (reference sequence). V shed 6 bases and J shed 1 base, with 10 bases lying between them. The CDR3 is CSAQQVSYEQYF. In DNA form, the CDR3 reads TGCAGTGCCCAACAGGTATCCTACGAGCAGTACTTC.

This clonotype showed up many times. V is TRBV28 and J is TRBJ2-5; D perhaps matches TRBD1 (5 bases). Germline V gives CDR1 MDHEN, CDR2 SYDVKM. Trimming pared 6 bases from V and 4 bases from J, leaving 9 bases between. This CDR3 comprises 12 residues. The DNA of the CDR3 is TGTGCCAGCAGCCGGCAGGGAGAGACCCAGTACTTC. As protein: CASSRQGETQYF.

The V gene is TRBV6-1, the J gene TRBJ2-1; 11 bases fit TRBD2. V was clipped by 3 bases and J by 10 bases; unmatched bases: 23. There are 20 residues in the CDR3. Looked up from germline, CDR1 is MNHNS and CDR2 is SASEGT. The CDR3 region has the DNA TGTGCCAGCAGTGAGGGGGGACTAGCGGACCCAAGACGGGTTGCAAGAGAGCAGTTCTTC. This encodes CASSEGGLADPRRVAREQFF.

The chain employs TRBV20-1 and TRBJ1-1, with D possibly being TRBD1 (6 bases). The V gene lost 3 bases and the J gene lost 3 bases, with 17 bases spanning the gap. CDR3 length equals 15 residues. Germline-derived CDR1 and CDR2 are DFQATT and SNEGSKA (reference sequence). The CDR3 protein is CSARTPGGADTEAFF. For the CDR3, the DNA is TGCAGTGCTAGGACCCCGGGGGGGGCGGACACTGAAGCTTTCTTT.

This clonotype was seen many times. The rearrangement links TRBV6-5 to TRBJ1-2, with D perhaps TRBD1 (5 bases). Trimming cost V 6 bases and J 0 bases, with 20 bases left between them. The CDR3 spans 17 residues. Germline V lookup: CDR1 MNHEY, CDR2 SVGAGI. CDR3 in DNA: TGTGCCAGCAGATATACGACCGGTGGCAGGGCTAACTATGGCTACACCTTC. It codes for CASRYTTGGRANYGYTF.

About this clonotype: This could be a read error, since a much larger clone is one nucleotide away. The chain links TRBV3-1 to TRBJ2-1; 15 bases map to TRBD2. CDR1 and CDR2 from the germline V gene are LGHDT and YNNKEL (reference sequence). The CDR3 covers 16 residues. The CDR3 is CAISRSGTSGRNEQFF. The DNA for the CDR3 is TGTGCCATCAGCCGCTCCGGGACTAGCGGGAGGAATGAGCAGTTCTTC.

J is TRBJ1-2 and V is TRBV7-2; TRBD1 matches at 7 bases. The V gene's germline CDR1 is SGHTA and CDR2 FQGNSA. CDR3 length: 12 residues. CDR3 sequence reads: CGRGAGGYGYTF. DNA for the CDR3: TGTGGCAGGGGTGCAGGGGGCTATGGCTACACCTTC.

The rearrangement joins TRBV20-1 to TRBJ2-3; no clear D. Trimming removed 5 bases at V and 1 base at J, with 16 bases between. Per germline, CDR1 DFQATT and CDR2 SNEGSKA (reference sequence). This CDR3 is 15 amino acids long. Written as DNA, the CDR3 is TGCAGTGCTGGCGCCCGCGCTTTGGGCACAGATACGCAGTATTTT. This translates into CSAGARALGTDTQYF.

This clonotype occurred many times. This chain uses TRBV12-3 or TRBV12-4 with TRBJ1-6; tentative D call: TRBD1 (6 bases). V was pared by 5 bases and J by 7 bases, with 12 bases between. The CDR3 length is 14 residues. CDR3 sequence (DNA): TGTGCCAGCAGTGCCACAGGGTGGAATTCACCCCTCCACTTT. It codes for CASSATGWNSPLHF.

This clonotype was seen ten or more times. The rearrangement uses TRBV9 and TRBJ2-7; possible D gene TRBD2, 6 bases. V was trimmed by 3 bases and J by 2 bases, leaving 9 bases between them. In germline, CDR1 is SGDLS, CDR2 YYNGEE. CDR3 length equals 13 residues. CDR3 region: CASSGGIAYEQYF. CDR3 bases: TGTGCCAGCAGCGGCGGGATCGCCTACGAGCAGTACTTC. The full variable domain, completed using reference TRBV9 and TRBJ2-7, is DSGVTQTPKHLITATGQRVTLRCSPRSGDLSVYWYQQSLDQGLQFLIQYYNGEERAKGNILERFSAQQFPDLHSELNLSSLELGDSALYFCASSGGIAYEQYFGPGTRLTVT.